This T cell receptor beta chain is drawn from a study of radiation and T cells in renal cell carcinoma (TCRdb year 2020). About the full investigation: The samples were drawn from a clinical trial, where primary renal cell carcinomas were treated with 15 Gy of stereotactic body radiation therapy and then removed by nephrectomy 4 weeks afterward. A total of about 4 million unique CDR3 nucleotide sequences, encoding 2.5 million to 3 million unique CDR3 amino acid sequences, were found across all 50 or so samples. TCR beta sequencing covered 50 to 55 samples in total, comprising some 26 tumors and 27 peripheral blood samples. Paper-wide results and their limitations: Dynamics of the blood repertoire were not tracked past 4 weeks after treatment. Top tumor clonotypes rose in blood from baseline to 2 weeks post-radiation, then contracted by 4 weeks, suggesting transient expansion of tumor-resident clones. With a single-armed trial design, the study had no way to address how radiation dose or scheduling affects the TCR repertoire. Because no pretreatment tumor biopsies were available, whether clonotypes were present in the tumor at baseline could not be determined.

For this clone: This clone's antigen is unknown. The record has no base qualities; no much larger clone is one base away.

Interpreted using the paper, the time point label stands for: blood 2 weeks post-SBRT. This specimen's treatment or condition label, interpreted: 15 Gy SBRT to primary tumor, nephrectomy 4 weeks later. Serial peripheral blood from radiation-treated patients was sampled at baseline, 2 weeks and 4 weeks after SBRT to track tumor-enriched clonotypes. Renal cell carcinoma with clear cell pathology was present in all patients. Genomic DNA for TCR sequencing was prepared using the QIAamp DNA Blood Mini Kit (Qiagen). Samples were included in the analyses only if all quality control checks were passed. The germline V gene yields MRHNA for CDR1 and SNTAGT for CDR2. Trimming takes 2 bases from V and 8 bases from J, and the germline ends sit 10 bases apart. The CDR3 covers 14 residues, taking in both the cysteine and the phenylalanine. Only the CDR3 region is kept as DNA, spanning 42 bases read in frame from base 1.

The immunoSEQ kit was used, according to the manufacturer's recommendations, to generate TCR beta libraries from genomic DNA. To prepare the libraries, a first multiplex PCR with proprietary primers was run, followed by a second PCR that added unique barcodes, and a bead cleanup was done after each round. A positive control reaction and a negative control reaction, both provided in the kit, were run with every batch of samples. The final libraries underwent checking on an Agilent 4200 TapeStation D1000 ScreenTape, volumetric pooling, and quantification by qPCR. Sequencing was performed on an Illumina NextSeq500 with a MidOutput 150-cycle cartridge, and 156 Read1 and 15 Index1 cycles were run with kit custom primers. The pooled library was loaded at 0.95 to 1 pM, with an approximately 21% PhiX control spiked in. Under the source paper's analysis protocol: Vendor-processed data were analyzed in R, with a clonotype defined as all T cells sharing the same CDR3 nucleotide sequence. In the clone abundance analyses, frequencies in each sample were normalized to that sample's 10,000 most abundant clones. Public T cell clones, which averaged fewer than five per sample, were excluded before analysis. An abundance difference of at least 32-fold between compartments was the criterion for calling clonotypes tumor-enriched or baseline blood-enriched. Clonotypes expanded or contracted between blood time points were identified with a beta-binomial differential abundance model. Tumor-blood repertoire similarity was measured with the Baroni-Urbani and Buser coefficient, and group comparisons used two-tailed Wilcoxon tests in R. TCRdb took over this immuneACCESS table, retaining in-frame rearrangements with V and J assigned. Such tables are incomplete; in checked studies, under half of the missing clones stem from an unresolved V gene, and the remainder is unexplained. From that table come the V and J calls and clone size; the DNA was used to work out D and trimming. This sample gives around 130,000 clones in total; 81% of them show up just once. About 1.9% of the sample is held by the ten biggest clonotypes.

The chain employs TRBV6-4 and TRBJ1-6; a weak D assignment points to TRBD1 (5 bases agree). Sample: blood, taken from a patient whose treatment included radiotherapy and nephrectomy. The clonotype comes from a woman aged 60-75 years with renal cell carcinoma. The CDR3 protein sequence reads: CASSDRWGDSPLHF. The DNA is TGTGCCAGCAGTGACCGGTGGGGGGATTCACCCCTCCACTTT.